A single sample is the source of the 14 T cell receptor beta chains below, sequenced in a study of tumor and adjacent non-tumor tissue in lung cancer. The library came from three nested PCR rounds adapted from ARM-PCR protocols. TCRdb passed the multiplex PCR reads through MiXCR, listing each CDR3 protein once. Here the sample spans approximately 90,000 distinct CDR3 sequences, 65% to 80% being singletons. No cell sorting was done before RNA was extracted from the tissue. The normal lung tissue was taken more than 3 cm from the tumor edge. The sequenced sample consisted of distant non-tumor lung tissue. These receptors originate from a woman aged 45-65 years with non-small cell lung cancer.

Note on this clonotype: Compared with germline, one end of the junction differs, possibly owing to a read error. The V gene is TRBV29-1, the J gene TRBJ1-2, with 9 nucleotides matching TRBD1. CDR3 length: 14 amino acids. Germline CDR1 reads SQVTM; CDR2 reads ANQGSEA. The CDR3 is CGVESGDRAYGYTF. The CDR3 coding sequence is TGCGGCGTTGAATCCGGGGACAGGGCTTACGGCTACACCTTC.

A note on this clonotype: Relative to the germline gene, one junction end is altered; a read error may explain this. This chain uses TRBV20-1 with TRBJ1-1; D gene unclear. CDR3 size: 12 residues. The V gene's germline CDR1 is DFQATT and CDR2 SNEGSKA (reference sequence). CDR3 sequence reads: CSALTPNTETFF. The CDR3 nucleotides read TGCAGTGCCCTGACACCCAACACTGAAACTTTCTTT.

There are a few counts of this clonotype. A much larger clone is a single base away; this may be a read error. J is TRBJ2-1 and V is TRBV30, with TRBD2 matching 8 bases. V trimming: 4 bases; J trimming: 6 bases; junction bases outside the gene matches: 8. Germline V gives CDR1 GTSNPN, CDR2 SVGIG (reference sequence). The CDR3 has 14 amino acids. CDR3 sequence (DNA): TGTGCCTGGAATAGGGGACTAGGGGGCAATGAGCAGTTCTTC. It yields the protein CAWNRGLGGNEQFF.

The chain uses TRBV12-3 or TRBV12-4 and TRBJ2-5, with D possibly being TRBD2 (6 bases). This CDR3 is built from 13 residues. V dropped 5 bases and J dropped 10 bases, with 17 bases sitting between them. The CDR3 DNA is TGTGCCAGCAGTCCCTTGACTAGTGGGAGCCAGTACTTC. It codes for CASSPLTSGSQYF.

On this clonotype: A much more abundant neighbour one base away suggests this may be a read error. The chain joins TRBV20-1 to TRBJ1-5; D is ambiguous. Germline CDR1 and CDR2: DFQATT and SNEGSKA (reference sequence). The CDR3 consists of 13 residues. DNA of the CDR3: TGCAATGCTAGAGTGTCAGGAGAGCAGCCCCAGCATTTT. It translates to CNARVSGEQPQHF.

Worth noting for this clonotype: Germline and junction disagree at one end, which may indicate a read error. The chain couples TRBV29-1 to TRBJ1-4; 9 bases line up with TRBD1. The CDR3 totals 12 residues. The germline V gene has CDR1 SQVTM and CDR2 ANQGSEA. The CDR3 sequence is CSVGQGVEKLFF. CDR3 nucleotide sequence: TGCAGCGTGGGACAGGGTGTGGAAAAATTGTTTTTT.

This clonotype was counted once. One junction end disagrees with the germline gene, perhaps due to a read error. The chain employs TRBV4-2 and TRBJ2-7; D not resolved. Germline V gives CDR1 LGHNA, CDR2 YNFKEQ. This CDR3 has 14 residues. The CDR3 loop is CASSSGTNSCEQYF. The CDR3 nucleotides are TGTGCCAGCAGCTCCGGTACAAACTCCTGCGAGCAGTACTTC.

V is TRBV29-1 and J is TRBJ2-1; weak D call: TRBD1 (6 bases). The V gene's germline CDR1 is SQVTM and CDR2 ANQGSEA. Between the trimmed V and J ends, which lost 3 bases and 9 bases, there was a span of 15 bases. The CDR3 loop spans 13 amino acids. CDR3 in DNA: TGCAGCGTTGAGGAGGTTAAGACAGGTGAGCAGTTCTTC. Translated: CSVEEVKTGEQFF.

This clonotype was counted many times. The gene calls are TRBV6-6 and TRBJ1-4; the match to TRBD1 covers 7 bases. This CDR3 spans 14 amino acids. Trimming at V came to 7 bases and at J to 7 bases, leaving 9 bases not matched to a gene. Germline V gene data show CDR1 as MNHNY and CDR2 as SVGAGI (reference sequence). CDR3 region: CASNNQGEAEKLFF. CDR3 nucleotides: TGTGCCAGCAACAATCAGGGGGAGGCTGAAAAACTGTTTTTT.

In this sample, this clonotype turned up many times. The chain combines TRBV14 with TRBJ2-7; 11 bases map to TRBD2. V gave up 2 bases and J gave up 1 base; unmatched junction bases: 1. There are 15 residues in the CDR3. Germline V gives CDR1 SGHDN, CDR2 FVKESK. The CDR3 DNA sequence: TGTGCCAGCAGCCAACTAGCGGGAGGTTCCTACGAGCAGTACTTC. It is translated as CASSQLAGGSYEQYF.

V usage is TRBV29-1 and J usage is TRBJ2-7, with TRBD2 matching 10 bases. Germline CDR1 and CDR2: SQVTM and ANQGSEA. CDR3 length: 14 amino acids. CDR3 sequence reads: CNFISGRAIRKQYF. The CDR3, as DNA: TGCAACTTCATCAGCGGGAGGGCAATCCGCAAGCAGTACTTC.

Remarks on this clonotype: Without the conserved terminal phenylalanine or tryptophan, this CDR3 likely stems from a read error. It is unclear where the CDR3 begins or ends on the DNA, so no DNA is shown, and the CDR3 is as TCRdb lists it. The chain links TRBV6-2 or TRBV6-3 to TRBJ2-1; the D segment call TRBD1 is taken from the table without a DNA check. Germline CDR1 reads MNHEY; CDR2 reads SVGEGT. The CDR3 region is 15 residues in length, termini included. This CDR3 is CASSRSGTGDNEQFS.

Of note for this clonotype: At one of its ends the junction is not consistent with the germline gene, which may arise from a read error. This chain connects TRBV4-1 to TRBJ2-7; tentatively, D is TRBD1 (7 bases). Germline V lookup: CDR1 MGHRA, CDR2 YSYEKL. This CDR3 is 14 amino acids long. The CDR3 DNA is TGCGCCACCAGCCAGCAGGGGGGCGGCTATGAGCAGTACTTC. Translated: CATSQQGGGYEQYF.

This clonotype has ten or more counts. The chain has TRBV20-1 and TRBJ1-1, with 7 bases aligning to TRBD1. Germline V gene sequence: CDR1 DFQATT, CDR2 SNEGSKA (reference sequence). V shed 6 bases and J 1 base; nucleotides not matched to a gene: 2. CDR3 size: 12 residues. The CDR3 here is CSAWDRNTEAFF. CDR3 DNA sequence: TGCAGTGCCTGGGACAGGAACACTGAAGCTTTCTTT.